A selection of T cell receptor beta chains follows, all from one sample in a study of early stage breast cancer tumors. The repertoire was sequenced with immunoSEQ multiplex PCR; TCRdb's copy has only in-frame clones and lacks some. Among around 25,000 clones listed, about 70% were seen once. The material sequenced was breast tumor tissue. Receptor source: a person between 55 and 69 years old with breast cancer. Both conserved end residues are trimmed from each CDR3. Rows give clone size only sometimes, using once, few, many, or a class for an expanded clone.

clone_size | j_call | v_call | cdr3_aa
once | TRBJ2-7 | TRBV18 | ASSPGHIYEQY
few | TRBJ2-4 | TRBV5-4 | ASSLGLVKNIQY
once | TRBJ2-3 | TRBV7-9 | ASSFEGTDTQY
many | TRBJ2-5 | TRBV7-2 | ASSPGTSGSRGTQY
- | TRBJ2-7 | TRBV30 | AWRKRSGTGAYEQY
few | TRBJ2-7 | TRBV5-6 | ASSLGRGDEQY
- | TRBJ2-2 | TRBV9 | ASSVSSREPTGELF
- | TRBJ1-1 | TRBV7-2 | ASRAGLSNTEAF
few | TRBJ2-7 | TRBV5-5 | ASSLAGTGGPEQY
- | TRBJ2-3 | TRBV7-7 | ASSRNRGFGADTQY
- | TRBJ1-2 | TRBV30 | AWSGTVYGYT
- | TRBJ2-2 | TRBV5-1 | ASRGQVVTGELF
- | TRBJ1-1 | TRBV5-1 | ASRAGGEAEAF
few | TRBJ2-7 | TRBV6-5 | ASSLSGTVLYEQY
few | TRBJ2-5 | TRBV11-3 | ASSLSETQY
- | TRBJ2-3 | TRBV27 | ASNARASPSGRWTDTQY
- | TRBJ2-5 | TRBV11-2 | ASSSNPPGLAGEGTQY
- | TRBJ1-1 | TRBV18 | ASSPGGGRENTEAF
- | TRBJ1-5 | TRBV7-9 | ASSLAGEGIGQPQH
- | TRBJ2-1 | TRBV7-9 | ASSQTSGPNEQF
- | TRBJ1-4 | TRBV5-5 | ASSPGDRVEKLF
- | TRBJ2-7 | TRBV14 | ASSLWTSGASPYEQY
- | TRBJ1-1 | TRBV19 | ATSLAGATTEAF
- | TRBJ2-2 | TRBV19 | ASSTQLPAGPGELF
- | TRBJ2-7 | TRBV5-6 | ASSLGALLAGDEQY
- | TRBJ2-3 | TRBV5-1 | ASRRTQSDTQY
once | TRBJ2-2 | TRBV25-1 | ASSDPSGRGTGELF
- | TRBJ2-5 | TRBV14 | ASSPVTGGLAGKETQY
- | TRBJ1-2 | TRBV7-2 | ASSTGRELGGYT
- | TRBJ1-2 | TRBV18 | ASSPTGAADYGYT
- | TRBJ2-7 | TRBV29-1 | SVTSGGYEQY
- | TRBJ1-3 | TRBV11-3 | ASSTGTGNTIY
few | TRBJ2-7 | TRBV28 | ASGGTSGSGYEQY
- | TRBJ2-7 | TRBV7-9 | ASSPPGLAPAEQY
- | TRBJ1-2 | TRBV28 | ASSFNRGIGGYT
once | TRBJ2-3 | TRBV7-6 | ASSLVPARPDTQY
- | TRBJ1-5 | TRBV27 | ASSSRGGGDQPQH
- | TRBJ2-1 | TRBV11-3 | ASSLVGGREGEQF
- | TRBJ1-3 | TRBV7-4 | ASSLGGGGNTIY
few | TRBJ2-3 | TRBV14 | ASSQDSGRTDTQY
few | TRBJ1-1 | TRBV30 | AWSVWGVRDTEAF
few | TRBJ2-4 | TRBV11-3 | ASSPTGGKNIQY
- | TRBJ2-1 | TRBV6-4 | ASSDSSGSGNEQF
- | TRBJ2-6 | TRBV9 | ASSPRYRANVLT